This T cell receptor beta chain derives from a study of CD8 T cells in ankylosing spondylitis (dated by TCRdb to between 2016 and 2019). In the study overall: The study profiled T cell receptor beta repertoires in healthy donors and ankylosing spondylitis patients to find disease-linked TCR variants. Peripheral blood was sampled, and synovial fluid was also collected from ankylosing spondylitis patients. The full study cohort was made up of about 24 ankylosing spondylitis patients and about a hundred healthy donors.

The data were produced on an Illumina HiSeq 2500. Quantitative 5'-RACE with molecular barcodes was used to prepare TCR beta libraries. On the authors' methods: To identify disease-linked TCR variants, a new computational method was used, one built on a probabilistic model of VDJ rearrangement. Using fastp at Q25 and MiXCR, TCRdb reprocessed the public reads and kept productive beta chains. A single entry per CDR3 protein holds the most common genes and DNA from its merged rows. The V and J calls were not made by the authors but by TCRdb's processing. Here the sample has around 31,000 distinct CDR3 sequences; under 40% occur a single time. Jointly, the top ten make up around 45% of the sample. Overall study results and their limits: Some motif variants had previously been reported in the synovial fluid and blood of reactive arthritis patients, which suggests shared mechanisms of disease initiation. A TCR beta motif of eight highly homologous amino acid variants appeared characteristic of blood from ankylosing spondylitis patients. A CD8+ phenotype was shown by the disease-linked clones, which were found at relatively low frequencies in peripheral blood. Significant enrichment of the disease-linked clones was reported in matched synovial fluid samples from ankylosing spondylitis patients.

V was cut back by 4 bases and J by 3 bases, leaving a gap of 10 bases between them. Measured from the cysteine to the phenylalanine, the CDR3 is 14 residues long. Left in the record is the CDR3 DNA by itself, 42 bases read in frame from the first base. Synovial fluid samples were matched to blood samples from the same ankylosing spondylitis patients. Ten or more counts support this clonotype. It lacks a known antigen. Base-call qualities are not available, and no considerably larger clone is one nucleotide away. The rearranged segments are TRBV12-3 or TRBV12-4 and TRBJ2-1; too little of a D gene remains to name it. This TCR was recovered from a male donor with ankylosing spondylitis. Sequenced material: synovial fluid, either unsorted or a sorted T cell fraction (not recorded which). The DNA sequence follows: TGTGCCAGCAGTTACGGTGCTATCTACAATGAGCAGTTCTTC. This sequence encodes CASSYGAIYNEQFF.